What follows is one T cell receptor (beta chain) and its context. The data were taken from a study of chronic HIV infection and antiretroviral therapy. The CDR3 extends over 12 amino acids. Trimming removed 5 bases at V and 9 bases at J, with 11 bases between. Germline loops: CDR1 SEHNR, CDR2 FQNEAQ (reference sequence). One entry per CDR3 protein results from TCRdb running MiXCR on the 5' RACE reads. This table holds around 30,000 distinct CDR3 sequences, 7.5% to 10% found once. The sequence was obtained from an adult who had HIV and had not received antiretroviral therapy, or was an uninfected healthy control (not recorded which). This sequence joins TRBV7-9 and TRBJ2-1; D not resolved. Source material: peripheral blood. The CDR3 region is CASSRTLPEQFF. DNA of the CDR3: TGTGCCAGCAGCCGGACCCTCCCTGAGCAGTTCTTC.